Presented here are 30 T cell receptor beta chains from one specimen sequenced in a study of Tregs in tolerant kidney transplant recipients. Recipients received nonmyeloablative bone marrow transplants from related graft donors, with transient mixed chimerism. Clones were read by immunoSEQ multiplex PCR, and TCRdb kept only the in-frame ones, dropping some. The sample yields about 50,000 clones, about 92% seen once. The material sequenced was CD8+ T cells from blood (PBMCs), taken 12 months after the transplant. The receptor set was obtained from a human patient who received a combined kidney and bone marrow transplant. Some of the T cells may derive from the graft donor.

The CDR3, as DNA: TGTGCCAGCAGCCAAGACCCGGGTCCCTACGAGCAGTACTTC. Its translation: CASSQDPGPYEQYF. The chain carries TRBV4-2 and TRBJ2-7; no reliable D call. This CDR3 contains 14 residues. V lost 0 bases and J 2 bases, leaving 8 bases between the germline ends. Germline assignment: CDR1 LGHNA and CDR2 YNFKEQ.

This clone was observed a handful of times. The V and J genes are TRBV19 and TRBJ2-1, with D perhaps TRBD1 (7 bases). The CDR3 has 14 amino acids. Germline V CDR1 and CDR2: LNHDA, SQIVND (reference sequence). The V gene lost 1 base and the J gene lost 7 bases, with 11 bases spanning the gap. The DNA of the CDR3 is TGTGCCAGTAGTATAGTGGCAGGGGGGAATGAGCAGTTCTTC. Its protein product is CASSIVAGGNEQFF.

There are a few counts of this clone. The chain links TRBV11-2 to TRBJ1-2; tentatively, D is TRBD1 (6 bases). The V end was cut by 1 base, the J end by 4 bases, with 13 bases between. CDR1 is SGHAT, CDR2 FQNNGV, per germline. CDR3 length: 15 residues. The CDR3 protein is CASSLGPGVFYGYTF. As DNA, the CDR3 is TGTGCCAGCAGCTTAGGTCCAGGGGTGTTCTATGGCTACACCTTC.

J is TRBJ1-5 and V is TRBV27, with D maybe TRBD1 (5 bases). The CDR3 loop spans 16 amino acids. Germline assignment: CDR1 MNHEY and CDR2 SMNVEV (reference sequence). Deletions cut 3 bases from V and 2 bases from J, with 14 bases between. CDR3 loop: CASSFSRGGGNQPQHF. CDR3 DNA sequence: TGTGCCAGCAGTTTTTCCCGGGGGGGTGGCAATCAGCCCCAGCATTTT.

The J gene is TRBJ1-6, the V gene TRBV27; 10 positions match TRBD1. The CDR3 is made up of 18 amino acids. CDR1 is MNHEY and CDR2 is SMNVEV in the germline V gene (reference sequence). V lost 7 bases and J lost 0; bases outside the gene matches: 9. The CDR3 loop is CASTLTGGAPSYNSPLHF. The DNA of the CDR3 is TGTGCCAGCACCCTGACAGGGGGCGCCCCCTCCTATAATTCACCCCTCCACTTT.

This rearrangement joins TRBV28 to TRBJ2-7, with TRBD1 identical over 8 bases. The CDR3 is 15 residues long. In germline, CDR1 is MDHEN, CDR2 SYDVKM. V lost 3 bases, J lost 7 bases, and 11 bases stayed unmatched. This CDR3 reads CASSFTSTGEVEQYF. CDR3 nucleotides: TGTGCCAGCAGTTTCACGTCGACAGGGGAGGTTGAGCAGTACTTC.

This clone was detected only a few times. V usage is TRBV6-4 and J usage is TRBJ2-3; D gene ambiguous. CDR1 is MRHNA and CDR2 is SNTAGT in the germline V gene. The CDR3 extends over 15 amino acids. The V and J ends lost 2 bases and 1 base respectively, with 10 bases between them. The CDR3 loop reads CASSDGPAGTDTQYF. CDR3 nucleotides: TGTGCCAGCAGTGACGGGCCAGCCGGCACAGATACGCAGTATTTT.

This clone was seen only a few times. The chain has TRBV6-4 and TRBJ1-5; D might be TRBD1 (6 bases). V was pared by 6 bases and J by 4 bases, with 19 bases between. This CDR3 is 16 amino acids long. Germline V CDR1 and CDR2: MRHNA, SNTAGT. CDR3 coding DNA: TGTGCCAGCAGCCCCAACCTCGACAGGATAAATCAGCCCCAGCATTTT. This encodes CASSPNLDRINQPQHF.

The V gene is TRBV11-2, the J gene TRBJ2-5, with 14 bases that match TRBD2. The CDR3 loop spans 15 amino acids. The germline gives CDR1 SGHAT, CDR2 FQNNGV. V lost 3 bases and J lost 9; bases outside the gene matches: 6. CDR3 DNA sequence: TGTGCCAGCAGCTTCAGGACTAGCGGGGGGTCGGCCCAGTACTTC. As protein: CASSFRTSGGSAQYF.

The rearrangement joins TRBV13 to TRBJ1-1; 12 bases fit TRBD1. J lost 6 bases, V lost 5 bases, and 7 bases had no gene match. Germline loops: CDR1 PRHDT, CDR2 FYEKMQ (reference sequence). The CDR3 spans 15 residues. The CDR3 DNA sequence: TGTGCCAGCAGCCAGGGGACAGGGGGCTCCTCTGAAGCTTTCTTT. It is translated as CASSQGTGGSSEAFF.

Remarks on this clone: Sequence at one end of the junction differs from germline and may be a read error. The chain recombines TRBV7-6 with TRBJ2-5, with D hard to call. CDR1 is SGHVS and CDR2 is FNYEAQ in the germline V gene. The CDR3 loop spans 14 amino acids. The CDR3: CASSLAVYQEAQYF. The CDR3 nucleotides are TGTGCCAGCAGCTTAGCAGTCTACCAAGAGGCCCAGTACTTC.

The chain links TRBV7-8 to TRBJ2-7, with a possible D match to TRBD1 (5 bases). The CDR3 sequence is 15 residues long. Germline loops: CDR1 SGHVS, CDR2 FQNEAQ. V was cut by 6 bases and J by 3 bases, with 18 bases left in between. For the CDR3, the DNA is TGTGCCAGCAGTCTAATACCCCAGGGATACTACGAGCAGTACTTC. This sequence encodes CASSLIPQGYYEQYF.

This chain connects TRBV7-6 to TRBJ2-1, with 9 positions matching TRBD2. The germline CDR1 and CDR2 sequences are SGHVS and FNYEAQ. With V trimmed by 4 bases and J by 6 bases, 7 bases remained unmatched. The CDR3 is made up of 15 amino acids. CDR3 amino acids: CASSWVAGEANEQFF. CDR3 bases: TGTGCCAGCAGCTGGGTAGCGGGGGAGGCCAATGAGCAGTTCTTC.

The chain employs TRBV18 and TRBJ2-1, with 11 bases identical to TRBD2. V lost 0 bases to trimming and J lost 6 bases; unmatched junction nucleotides: 4. Germline CDR1 and CDR2: KGHSH and LQKENI. The CDR3 length is 16 residues. CDR3 DNA sequence: TGTGCCAGCTCACCACCGGTAGCGGGGGGGTTCAATGAGCAGTTCTTC. Residues: CASSPPVAGGFNEQFF. The whole variable domain, remainder taken from reference TRBV18 and TRBJ2-1, is NAGVMQNPRHLVRRRGQEARLRCSPMKGHSHVYWYRQLPEEGLKFMVYLQKENIIDESGMPKERFSAEFPKEGPSILRIQQVVRGDSAAYFCASSPPVAGGFNEQFFGPGTRLTVL.

This clone was observed once. The chain employs TRBV4-2 and TRBJ2-4; maybe TRBD2 (5 bases). The CDR3 runs to 15 residues. Per the germline V gene, CDR1 is LGHNA and CDR2 is YNFKEQ. V gave up 2 bases and J gave up 5 bases, with 13 bases separating them. The CDR3 here is CASSQSDSAQNIQYF. The CDR3, as DNA: TGTGCCAGCAGCCAATCGGACTCAGCACAAAACATTCAGTACTTC.

The chain carries TRBV9 and TRBJ2-3; 7 bases align to TRBD1. The J segment lost 3 bases and the V segment lost 3 bases, leaving 4 bases of the junction unmatched. Germline CDR1 SGDLS, CDR2 YYNGEE. This CDR3 is built from 14 residues. The CDR3 sequence: CASSDGQATDTQYF. CDR3 DNA sequence: TGTGCCAGCAGCGATGGACAGGCAACAGATACGCAGTATTTT.

The gene calls are TRBV7-2 and TRBJ2-7, with D possibly being TRBD2 (6 bases). This CDR3 is built from 13 residues. With 5 bases removed from V and 3 bases from J, the gap between germline ends came to 11 bases. Per the germline V gene, CDR1 is SGHTA and CDR2 is FQGNSA. The CDR3 bases are TGTGCCAGCAGCCGCGGGCGGGGCTACGAGCAGTACTTC. Its translation: CASSRGRGYEQYF.

This clone appeared once. This chain links TRBV7-9 with TRBJ2-7; 8 bases are shared with TRBD2. The V gene's germline CDR1 is SEHNR and CDR2 FQNEAQ (reference sequence). The CDR3 is 16 residues long. Trimming cost V 6 bases and J 0 bases; bases outside gene matches: 10. The CDR3 DNA is TGTGCCAGCAGGCCAGCGCCGGGACTAGACTCCTACGAGCAGTACTTC. It yields the protein CASRPAPGLDSYEQYF.

The genes are TRBV18 and TRBJ2-1; TRBD1 matches at 10 bases. CDR1 is KGHSH, CDR2 LQKENI, per germline. V was clipped by 3 bases and J by 8 bases; unmatched bases: 7. The CDR3 contains 15 residues. The CDR3: CASSPGTGALDEQFF. The CDR3 bases are TGTGCCAGCTCACCGGGGACAGGGGCCCTCGATGAGCAGTTCTTC. Full variable domain (missing parts from reference TRBV18 and TRBJ2-1): NAGVMQNPRHLVRRRGQEARLRCSPMKGHSHVYWYRQLPEEGLKFMVYLQKENIIDESGMPKERFSAEFPKEGPSILRIQQVVRGDSAAYFCASSPGTGALDEQFFGPGTRLTVL.

This clone is a singleton in its sample. This CDR3 reads CASSLDRSSYNEQFF. The CDR3 nucleotides are TGTGCCAGCAGTTTAGACAGGAGTTCCTACAATGAGCAGTTCTTC. This chain uses TRBV27 with TRBJ2-1; a weak D match, TRBD1 (6 bases). The CDR3 has 15 amino acids. V dropped 2 bases and J dropped 1 base, with 9 bases sitting between them. Germline-derived CDR1 and CDR2 are MNHEY and SMNVEV (reference sequence).

The gene calls are TRBV11-2 and TRBJ2-7; D perhaps matches TRBD2 (6 bases). CDR1 SGHAT and CDR2 FQNNGV come from the germline V gene. The length of the CDR3 is 15 residues. V shed 3 bases and J shed 0 bases, with 12 bases lying between them. CDR3 in DNA: TGTGCCAGCAGCTTTGGTATGGGGGGCTCCTACGAGCAGTACTTC. Translating it yields CASSFGMGGSYEQYF.

The rearrangement links TRBV27 to TRBJ2-7, with a weak D call TRBD2 (6 bases). Trimming shortened V by 10 bases and J by 2 bases, and 15 bases separated the two germline ends. This CDR3 has 13 amino acids. Germline assignment: CDR1 MNHEY and CDR2 SMNVEV (reference sequence). The DNA for the CDR3 is TGTGCCATTGGGGTAGCGGCCACCTACGAGCAGTACTTC. Translating it yields CAIGVAATYEQYF.

The rearrangement uses TRBV27 and TRBJ2-7; the match to TRBD1 covers 10 bases. Germline lookup yields CDR1 MNHEY and CDR2 SMNVEV (reference sequence). The CDR3 totals 14 residues. The V gene end was trimmed by 6 bases and the J gene end by 3 bases; junction bases not matched to a gene: 5. CDR3 sequence: CASSAGQGGYEQYF. CDR3 nucleotides: TGTGCCAGCAGCGCAGGACAGGGGGGCTACGAGCAGTACTTC.

The chain uses TRBV27 and TRBJ2-5; TRBD1 aligns across 10 bases. Germline trimming cut 4 bases from V and 7 bases from J; bases unmatched to any gene: 9. Germline CDR1 MNHEY, CDR2 SMNVEV (reference sequence). The CDR3 runs to 15 residues. CDR3 sequence reads: CASSSPGTGEVTQYF. The CDR3 nucleotides are TGTGCCAGCAGTTCACCCGGGACAGGGGAGGTGACCCAGTACTTC.

The chain carries TRBV9 and TRBJ2-5; 9 bases agree with TRBD2. This CDR3 comprises 17 residues. Germline CDR1 reads SGDLS; CDR2 reads YYNGEE. Losses at the gene ends were 1 base for V and 0 bases for J; bases not matched to a gene: 7. The CDR3 spells CASSVPSSGAYQETQYF. The CDR3 nucleotides are TGTGCCAGCAGCGTACCCTCTAGCGGGGCGTACCAAGAGACCCAGTACTTC.

The CDR3 is CASNIGGFPSTDTQYF. Here the CDR3 DNA reads TGTGCCAGCAATATAGGAGGATTCCCTTCAACAGATACGCAGTATTTT. V and J are TRBV7-9 and TRBJ2-3; D perhaps matches TRBD2 (5 bases). The CDR3 contains 16 residues. V lost 7 bases to trimming and J lost 3 bases, with 20 bases between them. Per germline, CDR1 SEHNR and CDR2 FQNEAQ (reference sequence).

The chain couples TRBV5-1 to TRBJ2-1, with 7 bases matching TRBD1. Germline lookup yields CDR1 SGHRS and CDR2 YFSETQ. This CDR3 has 12 amino acids. V shed 4 bases, J shed 7 bases, and the junction held 2 bases outside the gene matches. The CDR3 protein is CASSGDSNEQFF. The CDR3 coding sequence is TGCGCCAGCAGCGGGGACAGTAATGAGCAGTTCTTC.

The chain couples TRBV19 to TRBJ2-7, with a tentative D call TRBD2 (5 bases). Deletions cut 4 bases from V and 0 bases from J, with 13 bases between. There are 15 residues in the CDR3. Germline CDR1 is LNHDA and CDR2 is SQIVND (reference sequence). CDR3 loop: CASSSSLAASYEQYF. The CDR3 nucleotides read TGTGCCAGTAGTAGTAGCCTAGCAGCCTCCTACGAGCAGTACTTC. The variable domain in full, with the rest retrieved from reference TRBV19 and TRBJ2-7, is DGGITQSPKYLFRKEGQNVTLSCEQNLNHDAMYWYRQDPGQGLRLIYYSQIVNDFQKGDIAEGYSVSREKKESFPLTVTSAQKNPTAFYLCASSSSLAASYEQYFGPGTRLTVT.

This chain links TRBV10-3 with TRBJ2-1, with 9 bases that match TRBD2. This CDR3 has 15 residues. CDR1 is ENHRY and CDR2 is SYGVKD in the germline V gene. After removal of 4 bases from V and 4 bases from J, the junction contained 5 bases not matched to a gene. The CDR3 region is CAISGETSGYNEQFF. Here the CDR3 DNA reads TGTGCCATCAGTGGGGAGACTAGCGGTTACAATGAGCAGTTCTTC.

The chain uses TRBV7-9 and TRBJ2-7; tentatively, D is TRBD2 (5 bases). The length of the CDR3 is 14 residues. Germline CDR1 and CDR2: SEHNR and FQNEAQ (reference sequence). V lost 7 bases and J 0 bases, leaving 13 bases between the germline ends. CDR3 amino acids: CASTSWESSYEQYF. The CDR3 nucleotides read TGTGCCAGCACCAGTTGGGAGAGCTCCTACGAGCAGTACTTC.